The sequence of this TCR beta chain was determined in a study of identical twins. TCRdb re-derived calls from the 5' RACE reads in MiXCR, one entry per CDR3 protein. The repertoire holds fewer than 900,000 distinct CDR3 sequences, about 20% seen once, with under 15% in the top ten. These data were also filed under a second study, of T cells expressing NK-cell markers.

Sequenced input: PBMCs. The source is a woman aged 18-29 years in good health.

Written as DNA, the CDR3 is TGCGCCAGCAGCTTGCCCCGTGCGGGGGGCTACAATGAGCAGTTCTTC. Its protein is CASSLPRAGGYNEQFF. The V and J genes are TRBV5-1 and TRBJ2-1, with 8 bases matching TRBD2. The CDR3 has 16 amino acids. Germline V gives CDR1 SGHRS, CDR2 YFSETQ. Unmatched junction bases numbered 6, after V lost 1 base and J lost 3 bases.